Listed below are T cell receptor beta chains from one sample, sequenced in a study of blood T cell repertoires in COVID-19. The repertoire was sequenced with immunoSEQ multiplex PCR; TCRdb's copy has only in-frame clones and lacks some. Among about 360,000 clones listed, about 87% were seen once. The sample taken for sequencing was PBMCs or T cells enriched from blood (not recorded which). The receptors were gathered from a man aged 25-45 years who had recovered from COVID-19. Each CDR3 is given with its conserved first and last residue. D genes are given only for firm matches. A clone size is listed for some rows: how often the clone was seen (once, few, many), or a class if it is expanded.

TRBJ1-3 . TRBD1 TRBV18 CASSPGQALGNTIYF TGTGCCAGCTCACCTGGACAGGCGCTGGGAAACACCATATATTTT
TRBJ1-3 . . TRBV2 CASGDSLNYPSGNTIYF TGTGCCAGCGGAGACAGTCTTAACTACCCTTCTGGAAACACCATATATTTT
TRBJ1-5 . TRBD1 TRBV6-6 CASRQGGNQPQHF TGTGCCAGCAGACAGGGGGGGAATCAGCCCCAGCATTTT
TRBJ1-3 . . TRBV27 CASSETGSSGNTIYF TGTGCCAGCAGTGAAACAGGGTCGTCTGGAAACACCATATATTTT
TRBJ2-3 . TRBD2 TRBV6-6 CASSPGGGVTDTQYF TGTGCCAGCAGCCCGGGCGGGGGGGTCACAGATACGCAGTATTTT
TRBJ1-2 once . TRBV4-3 CASSQNSNYGYTF TGCGCCAGCAGCCAAAACAGTAACTATGGCTACACCTTC
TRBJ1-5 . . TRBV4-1 CASSLKAQVDSNQPQHF TGCGCCAGCAGCCTAAAAGCCCAGGTAGATAGCAATCAGCCCCAGCATTTT
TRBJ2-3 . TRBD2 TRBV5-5 CASSPGLRSTDTQYF TGTGCCAGCAGCCCGGGACTAAGATCCACAGATACGCAGTATTTT
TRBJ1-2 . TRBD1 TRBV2 CASSTGTGVGYTF TGTGCCAGCAGCACCGGGACAGGGGTTGGCTACACCTTC
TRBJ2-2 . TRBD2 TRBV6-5 CASSYDSGGRNGELFF TGTGCCAGCAGTTACGATAGCGGGGGGCGTAACGGGGAGCTGTTTTTT
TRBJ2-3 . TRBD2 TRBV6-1 CASSEELAGGPPTDTQYF TGTGCCAGCAGTGAAGAACTAGCGGGGGGGCCCCCCACAGATACGCAGTATTTT
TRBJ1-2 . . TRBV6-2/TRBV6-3 CASSYGPSRASTF TGTGCCAGCAGTTATGGCCCGTCTAGAGCCTCCACCTTC
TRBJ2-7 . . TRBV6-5 CASSSEIGFTYEQYF TGTGCCAGCAGTTCAGAGATCGGGTTCACCTACGAGCAGTACTTC
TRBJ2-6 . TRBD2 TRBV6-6 CASSRVAGGLSGANVLTF TGTGCCAGCAGTCGAGTAGCGGGGGGGCTTTCCGGGGCCAACGTCCTGACTTTC
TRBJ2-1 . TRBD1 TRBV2 CASSPWDRGSYNEQFF TGTGCCAGCAGCCCTTGGGACAGGGGTTCCTACAATGAGCAGTTCTTC
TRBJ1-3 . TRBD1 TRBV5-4 CASSSNRDRGGNTIYF TGTGCCAGCAGCTCCAACCGGGACAGGGGCGGAAACACCATATATTTT
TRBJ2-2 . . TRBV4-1 CASSHVTANTGELFF TGCGCCAGCAGCCACGTTACTGCGAACACCGGGGAGCTGTTTTTT
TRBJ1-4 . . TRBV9 CASSGSGYGEKLFF TGTGCCAGCAGCGGATCGGGGTACGGTGAAAAACTGTTTTTT
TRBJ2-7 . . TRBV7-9 CASSYPTSKGAYEQYF TGTGCCAGCAGCTACCCTACTAGTAAGGGGGCCTACGAGCAGTACTTC
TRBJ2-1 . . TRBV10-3 CAISAWGDEQFF TGTGCCATCAGTGCCTGGGGAGATGAGCAGTTCTTC
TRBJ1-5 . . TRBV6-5 CASSLTGLMAQHF TGTGCCAGCAGTCTAACAGGGCTAATGGCCCAGCATTTT
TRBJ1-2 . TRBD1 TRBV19 CASSWGTDYHYGYTF TGTGCCAGTAGTTGGGGGACAGACTATCACTATGGCTACACCTTC
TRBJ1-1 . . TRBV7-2 CASSGGGRSTTEAFF TGTGCCAGCAGCGGGGGGGGCAGGTCTACGACTGAAGCTTTCTTT
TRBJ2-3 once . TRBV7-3 CASSPNKVTSTDTQYF TGTGCCAGCAGCCCCAATAAGGTGACTAGCACAGATACGCAGTATTTT
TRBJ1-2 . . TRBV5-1 CASSLMDRLNYGYTF TGCGCCAGCAGCTTGATGGACAGATTAAACTATGGCTACACCTTC
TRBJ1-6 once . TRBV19 CASSIARAAINSPLHF TGTGCCAGTAGTATAGCGAGGGCCGCCATTAATTCACCCCTCCACTTT
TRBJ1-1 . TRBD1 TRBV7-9 CASSSGRGRTEAFF TGTGCCAGCAGCTCTGGCAGGGGGCGGACTGAAGCTTTCTTT
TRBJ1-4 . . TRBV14 CASSPLGVRTNEKLFF TGTGCCAGCAGCCCCCTAGGGGTGCGAACTAATGAAAAACTGTTTTTT
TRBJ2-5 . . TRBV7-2 CASSPSGTLTQYF TGTGCCAGCAGCCCGTCGGGGACACTGACCCAGTACTTC
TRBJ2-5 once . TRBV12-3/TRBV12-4 CASSLSVETQYF TGTGCCAGCAGTTTATCGGTGGAGACCCAGTACTTC
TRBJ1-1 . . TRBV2 CAGNREVNTEAFF TGTGCCGGTAACAGGGAAGTGAACACTGAAGCTTTCTTT
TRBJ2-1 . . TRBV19 CASTRGFSYNEQFF TGTGCCAGTACGAGGGGGTTTTCCTACAATGAGCAGTTCTTC
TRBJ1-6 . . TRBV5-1 CASSQDTSSYNSPLHF TGCGCCAGCAGCCAGGACACAAGCTCCTATAATTCACCCCTCCACTTT
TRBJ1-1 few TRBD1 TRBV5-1 CASSSRQGSNPEAFF TGCGCCAGCAGCTCCCGACAGGGGAGTAATCCTGAAGCTTTCTTT
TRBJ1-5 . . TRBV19 CASRIGTRSNQPQHF TGTGCCAGTAGAATTGGGACAAGGAGCAATCAGCCCCAGCATTTT
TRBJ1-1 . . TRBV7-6 CASSLVAGEAFF TGTGCCAGCAGCTTAGTCGCCGGTGAAGCTTTCTTT
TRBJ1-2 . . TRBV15 CATSTREGGYTF TGTGCCACCAGCACGAGGGAAGGAGGCTACACCTTC
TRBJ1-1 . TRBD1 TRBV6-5 CASSPPGQGAEAFF TGTGCCAGCAGTCCGCCGGGACAGGGGGCTGAAGCTTTCTTT
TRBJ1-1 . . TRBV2 CASGPPGDTEAFF TGTGCCAGCGGCCCCCCCGGGGACACTGAAGCTTTCTTT
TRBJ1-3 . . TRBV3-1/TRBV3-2 CASSQGLQSAGNTIYF TGTGCCAGCAGCCAAGGTTTGCAGAGCGCTGGAAACACCATATATTTT
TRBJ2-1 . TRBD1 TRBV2 CASSEPGTGPNEQFF TGTGCCAGCAGTGAACCCGGGACAGGTCCCAATGAGCAGTTCTTC